This T cell receptor (beta chain) was retrieved from a study of blood T cells in healthy people across ages. Findings and limits, study-wide: A strong correlation between TCR beta diversity and naive T cell percentage was seen.

The table lists this clonotype with a few counts. Its specificity is not known. Together with a sample-barcoded 5' primer, a J-beta primer mix was included in a second PCR lasting roughly 6 to 12 cycles. Each CDR3 protein is one row after TCRdb ran MiXCR on the 5' RACE reads. The sample has roughly 1,800,000 distinct CDR3 sequences; around 50% are singletons. The sequence came from a woman aged 40 to 49 in good health. The source material was blood.

The CDR3 spells CASSYLGTGGADTQYF. CDR3 nucleotide sequence: TGTGCCAGCAGTTACCTGGGGACAGGGGGCGCAGATACGCAGTATTTT. The gene calls are TRBV7-2 and TRBJ2-3; 12 nucleotides agree with TRBD1. This CDR3 contains 16 residues. From germline, CDR1 is SGHTA and CDR2 FQGNSA. After removal of 6 bases from V and 4 bases from J, the junction contained 8 bases not matched to a gene.